Each of the 13 T cell receptor beta chains below was sequenced from the same sample in a study of blood T cell repertoires in COVID-19. The table came from immunoSEQ multiplex PCR; TCRdb's copy has only in-frame clones and leaves some out. This sample has a few hundred thousand clones, with 65% to 90% found just once. Specimen: peripheral blood. These receptors were taken from a man between 45 and 60 years old with active or convalescent COVID-19.

The chain couples TRBV4-1 to TRBJ2-7, with TRBD2 matching 7 bases. Trimming took 4 bases from V and 0 from J; bases not matched to a gene: 3. There are 14 residues in the CDR3. CDR1 and CDR2 from the germline V gene are MGHRA and YSYEKL. For the CDR3, the DNA is TGCGCCAGCAGCCCACGACTAGCCTCCTACGAGCAGTACTTC. This codes for CASSPRLASYEQYF.

This clone was counted a single time. The rearrangement links TRBV7-9 to TRBJ2-7, with 11 nucleotides matching TRBD2. Germline CDR1 and CDR2: SEHNR and FQNEAQ (reference sequence). Losses at the gene ends were 5 bases for V and 5 bases for J; bases not matched to a gene: 5. CDR3 size: 14 residues. The CDR3 sequence: CASSRTSGFDEQYF. The CDR3 DNA follows: TGTGCCAGCAGCCGGACTAGCGGGTTCGACGAGCAGTACTTC.

The chain combines TRBV14 with TRBJ1-4, with D tentatively TRBD1 (6 bases). Per germline, CDR1 SGHDN and CDR2 FVKESK. V dropped 2 bases and J dropped 3 bases, with 10 bases sitting between them. The CDR3 is made up of 15 amino acids. DNA for the CDR3: TGTGCCAGCAGCCAACGGGGGGCGGCTAATGAAAAACTGTTTTTT. Its protein is CASSQRGAANEKLFF.

This chain uses TRBV19 with TRBJ2-2; a possible D gene is TRBD2 (5 bases). The CDR3 loop spans 14 amino acids. The germline CDR1 and CDR2 sequences are LNHDA and SQIVND (reference sequence). Trimming removed 6 bases from V and 4 bases from J, with 12 bases in between. CDR3 sequence: CASRSSELTGELFF. The CDR3 nucleotides read TGTGCCAGTAGAAGTAGCGAGCTCACCGGGGAGCTGTTTTTT.

The chain has TRBV7-2 and TRBJ2-1, with 8 bases that match TRBD2. The CDR3 covers 16 residues. Germline values: CDR1 SGHTA, CDR2 FQGNSA. After removal of 4 bases from V and 4 bases from J, the junction contained 9 bases not matched to a gene. The CDR3 sequence is CASSSRAGDPYNEQFF. Here the CDR3 DNA reads TGTGCCAGCAGCTCGAGAGCGGGAGACCCTTACAATGAGCAGTTCTTC.

This chain joins TRBV25-1 and TRBJ1-6; D possibly corresponds to TRBD1 (6 bases). The V end lost 4 bases, the J end lost 7 bases, and 11 bases lay between the germline ends. CDR3 size: 14 residues. CDR1 MGHDK and CDR2 SYGVNS come from the germline V gene. CDR3 sequence reads: CASSVTGWNSPLHF. The CDR3 DNA reads as TGTGCCAGCAGTGTTACAGGGTGGAATTCACCCCTCCACTTT.

This chain connects TRBV6-5 to TRBJ1-5; the match to TRBD1 covers 9 bases. V trimming: 2 bases; J trimming: 3 bases; junction bases outside the gene matches: 2. The germline gives CDR1 MNHEY, CDR2 SVGAGI. The CDR3 extends over 15 amino acids. CDR3 loop: CASSYGTGHNQPQHF. CDR3 nucleotide sequence: TGTGCCAGCAGTTACGGGACAGGGCACAATCAGCCCCAGCATTTT.

This clone was seen a single time. The rearrangement joins TRBV5-1 to TRBJ1-2; 7 bases are a match to TRBD1. Germline V lookup: CDR1 SGHRS, CDR2 YFSETQ. V shed 3 bases, J shed 2 bases, and the junction held 7 bases outside the gene matches. CDR3 size: 15 residues. CDR3 loop: CASSSTGQLNYGYTF. DNA for the CDR3: TGCGCCAGCAGCTCAACGGGACAGCTAAACTATGGCTACACCTTC.

This clone has just one count. The rearrangement joins TRBV4-3 to TRBJ2-6; D not resolved. In germline, CDR1 is LGHNA, CDR2 YSLEER. V was clipped by 6 bases and J by 0 bases, with 12 bases between them. The CDR3 is made up of 16 amino acids. DNA of the CDR3: TGCGCCAGCAGTCCGGGTTATGGCTCTGGGGCCAACGTCCTGACTTTC. This encodes CASSPGYGSGANVLTF.

V and J are TRBV5-6 and TRBJ2-4; a weak D match, TRBD2 (5 bases). The ends were cut back, 4 bases at V and 6 bases at J, with 8 bases in the middle. Germline V gives CDR1 SGHDT, CDR2 YYEEEE. The CDR3 length is 12 residues. The CDR3 loop reads CASSLDLNIQYF. The CDR3 DNA reads as TGTGCCAGCAGCCTGGACTTAAACATTCAGTACTTC.

The rearrangement joins TRBV27 to TRBJ2-3; 12 nucleotides match TRBD2. There are 18 residues in the CDR3. CDR1 MNHEY and CDR2 SMNVEV come from the germline V gene (reference sequence). V was pared by 3 bases and J by 5 bases, with 12 bases of the junction left unmatched. The CDR3 sequence is CASSLQRLAGVAGDTQYF. In DNA form, the CDR3 reads TGTGCCAGCAGTTTGCAGAGACTAGCGGGAGTTGCGGGAGATACGCAGTATTTT.

The chain employs TRBV4-1 and TRBJ2-1, with 9 bases fitting TRBD2. After removal of 0 bases from V and 3 bases from J, the junction contained 12 bases not matched to a gene. Germline V gene sequence: CDR1 MGHRA, CDR2 YSYEKL. This CDR3 contains 19 residues. The CDR3: CASSQDKSGGRGRYNEQFF. DNA for the CDR3: TGCGCCAGCAGCCAAGATAAGTCCGGCGGGAGGGGACGCTACAATGAGCAGTTCTTC.

This rearrangement joins TRBV7-2 to TRBJ2-7; a weak D match, TRBD1 (5 bases). Trimming stripped 8 bases from V and 3 bases from J, with 14 bases between. This CDR3 region has 13 residues. Germline V CDR1 and CDR2: SGHTA, FQGNSA. The CDR3 loop is CASCYRSRYEQYF. In DNA, the CDR3 is TGTGCCAGCTGCTACAGGTCCCGCTACGAGCAGTACTTC.